This TCR beta chain was obtained from a study of lymphopenia after photon versus proton radiotherapy. V was cut by 2 bases and J by 5 bases, with 9 bases left in between. The CDR3 is 13 residues long. The germline V gene encodes CDR1 ENHRY and CDR2 SYGVKD. Method: immunoSEQ multiplex PCR; TCRdb's copy keeps in-frame clones and lacks some. The sample shows about 19,000 clones, about 89% of them seen only once. This receptor was obtained from a man aged 60 to 75 with pancreatic cancer. The chain uses TRBV10-3 and TRBJ1-1; D is unclear. Sample: peripheral blood, taken from a patient treated with photon-based radiotherapy. CDR3 amino acids: CAISEAEVTEAFF. Written as DNA, the CDR3 is TGTGCCATCAGTGAGGCGGAGGTGACTGAAGCTTTCTTT.